This TCR beta chain was recovered during a study of B cell selection in AIRE deficiency. General study points: About 30.6% of healthy-shared Treg TCRbeta sequences appeared in patient Tconv cells. Healthy donors alone shared roughly 32% of 3,500 to 4,000 Treg sequences; patients alone about 9.1%.

Assay used: immunoSEQ multiplex PCR; TCRdb lists only in-frame clones, some missing. The sample lists 20,000 to 25,000 clones, approximately 97% seen once, with approximately 0.31% in the top ten. The CDR3 has 15 residues. Between the trimmed V and J ends, which lost 6 bases and 5 bases, there was a span of 19 bases. The germline CDR1 and CDR2 sequences are SGDLS and YYNGEE. The sorted conventional CD4 T cells were gated as CD4+CD127+. Regarding this clone: The antigen remains undetermined.

This chain uses TRBV9 with TRBJ2-3; weak D call: TRBD2 (6 bases). The TCR was taken from a human donor with AIRE deficiency. Sequencing used conventional CD4+ T cells sorted from PBMCs. CDR3 sequence: CASNRLAGRVDTQYF. The DNA of the CDR3 is TGTGCCAGCAACCGCCTTGCGGGACGGGTAGATACGCAGTATTTT.